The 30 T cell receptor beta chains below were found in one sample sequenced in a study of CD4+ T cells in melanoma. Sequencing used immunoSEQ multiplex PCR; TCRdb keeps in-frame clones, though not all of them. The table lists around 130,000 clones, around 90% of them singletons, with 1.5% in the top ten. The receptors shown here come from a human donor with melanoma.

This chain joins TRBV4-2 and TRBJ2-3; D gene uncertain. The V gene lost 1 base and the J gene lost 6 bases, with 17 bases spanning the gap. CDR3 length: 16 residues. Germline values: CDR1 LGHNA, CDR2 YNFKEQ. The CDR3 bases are TGTGCCAGCAGCCAAGTTCCGACTCCTATGGGGGATACGCAGTATTTT. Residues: CASSQVPTPMGDTQYF.

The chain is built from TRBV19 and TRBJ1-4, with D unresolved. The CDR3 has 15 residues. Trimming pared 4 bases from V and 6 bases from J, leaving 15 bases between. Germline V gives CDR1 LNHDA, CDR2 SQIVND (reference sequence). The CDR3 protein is CASSTPARLDEKLFF. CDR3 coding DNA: TGTGCCAGTAGTACGCCAGCGAGGCTGGATGAAAAACTGTTTTTT.

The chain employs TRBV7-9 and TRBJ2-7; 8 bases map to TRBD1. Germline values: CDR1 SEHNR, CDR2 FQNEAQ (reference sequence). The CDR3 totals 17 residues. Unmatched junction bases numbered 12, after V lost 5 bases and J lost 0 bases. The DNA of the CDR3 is TGTGCCAGCAGCCCTAGGGGACAGGAAACAAGCTCCTACGAGCAGTACTTC. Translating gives CASSPRGQETSSYEQYF.

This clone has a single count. The CDR3 coding sequence is TGCGCCAGCAGCCCGGGGGGGTCACTAGTCGGCTACAATGAGCAGTTCTTC. It yields the protein CASSPGGSLVGYNEQFF. This rearrangement joins TRBV5-1 to TRBJ2-1; 8 bases are a match to TRBD2. The CDR3 totals 17 residues. Germline V gene data show CDR1 as SGHRS and CDR2 as YFSETQ. V was pared by 4 bases and J by 3 bases, with 12 bases of the junction left unmatched.

CDR3 region: CASSEAPSAFF. CDR3 nucleotide sequence: TGTGCCAGCAGTGAAGCGCCATCTGCTTTCTTT. V gene TRBV2 combines with J gene TRBJ1-1; D remains unclear. V shed 0 bases and J shed 11 bases, with 7 bases lying between them. Germline loops: CDR1 SNHLY, CDR2 FYNNEI. CDR3 length: 11 amino acids.

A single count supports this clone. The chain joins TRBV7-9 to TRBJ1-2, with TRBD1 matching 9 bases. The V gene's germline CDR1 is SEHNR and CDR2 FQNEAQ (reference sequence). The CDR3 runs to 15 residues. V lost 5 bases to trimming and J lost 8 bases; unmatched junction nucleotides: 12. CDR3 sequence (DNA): TGTGCCAGCAGCACGACCGGACAGGGGCTGTCCGGCTACACCTTC. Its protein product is CASSTTGQGLSGYTF.

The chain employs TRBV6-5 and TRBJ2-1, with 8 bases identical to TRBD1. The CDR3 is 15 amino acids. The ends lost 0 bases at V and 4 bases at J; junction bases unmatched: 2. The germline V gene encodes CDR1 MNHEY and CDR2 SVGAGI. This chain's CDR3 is CASSYSGQAYNEQFF. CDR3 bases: TGTGCCAGCAGTTACTCGGGACAGGCGTACAATGAGCAGTTCTTC.

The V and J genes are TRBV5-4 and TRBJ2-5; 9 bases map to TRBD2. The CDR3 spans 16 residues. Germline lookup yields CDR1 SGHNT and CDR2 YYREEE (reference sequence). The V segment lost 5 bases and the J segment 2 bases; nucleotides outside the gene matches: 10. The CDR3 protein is CASRSGGRGGQETQYF. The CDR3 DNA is TGTGCCAGCAGGTCCGGCGGGCGGGGGGGGCAAGAGACCCAGTACTTC.

CDR3 sequence (DNA): TGTGCCAGCGGGAGGCAGTATGAAAAACTGTTTTTT. Its protein product is CASGRQYEKLFF. The chain links TRBV6-5 to TRBJ1-4; no firm D call. Germline V gene data show CDR1 as MNHEY and CDR2 as SVGAGI. The CDR3 contains 12 residues. Between the trimmed V and J ends, which lost 8 bases and 6 bases, there was a span of 10 bases.

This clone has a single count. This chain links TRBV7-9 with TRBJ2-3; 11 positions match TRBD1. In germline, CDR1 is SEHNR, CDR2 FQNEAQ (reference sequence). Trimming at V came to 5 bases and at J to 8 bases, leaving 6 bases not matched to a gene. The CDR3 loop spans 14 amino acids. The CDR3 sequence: CASSEGQGAGTQYF. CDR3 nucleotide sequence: TGTGCCAGCAGCGAAGGACAGGGGGCTGGTACGCAGTATTTT. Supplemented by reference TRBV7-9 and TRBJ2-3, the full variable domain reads DTGVSQNPRHKITKRGQNVTFRCDPISEHNRLYWYRQTLGQGPEFLTYFQNEAQLEKSRLLSDRFSAERPKGSFSTLEIQRTEQGDSAMYLCASSEGQGAGTQYFGPGTRLTVL.

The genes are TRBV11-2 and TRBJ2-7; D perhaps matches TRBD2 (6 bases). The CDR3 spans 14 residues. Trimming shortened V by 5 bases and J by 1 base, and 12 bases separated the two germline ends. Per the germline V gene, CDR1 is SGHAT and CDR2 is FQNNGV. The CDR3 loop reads CASSPGTGSYEQYF. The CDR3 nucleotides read TGTGCCAGCAGCCCCGGGACTGGTTCCTACGAGCAGTACTTC.

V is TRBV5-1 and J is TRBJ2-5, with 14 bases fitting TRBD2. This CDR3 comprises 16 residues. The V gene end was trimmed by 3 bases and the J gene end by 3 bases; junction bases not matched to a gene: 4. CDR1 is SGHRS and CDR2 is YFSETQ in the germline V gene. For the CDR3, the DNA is TGCGCCAGCAGCTCGGGGGGACTAGCGGGGGAAGAGACCCAGTACTTC. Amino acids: CASSSGGLAGEETQYF.

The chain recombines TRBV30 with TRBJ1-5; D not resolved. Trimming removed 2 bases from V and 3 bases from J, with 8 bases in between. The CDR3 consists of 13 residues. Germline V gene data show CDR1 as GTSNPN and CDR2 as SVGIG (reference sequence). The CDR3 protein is CAWSLGANQPQHF. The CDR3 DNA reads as TGTGCCTGGAGTTTGGGAGCCAATCAGCCCCAGCATTTT.

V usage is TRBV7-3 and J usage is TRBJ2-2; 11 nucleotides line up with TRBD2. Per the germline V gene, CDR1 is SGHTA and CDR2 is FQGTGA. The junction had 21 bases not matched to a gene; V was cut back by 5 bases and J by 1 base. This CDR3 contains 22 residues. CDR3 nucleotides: TGTGCCAGCAGCCCAACCCCCCCACGGGCTAGCGGGGGGACTAAGAACACCGGGGAGCTGTTTTTT. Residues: CASSPTPPRASGGTKNTGELFF.

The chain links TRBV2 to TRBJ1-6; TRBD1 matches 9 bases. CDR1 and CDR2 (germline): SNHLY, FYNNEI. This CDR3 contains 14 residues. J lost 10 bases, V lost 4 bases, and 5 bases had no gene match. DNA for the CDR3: TGTGCCAGCAGTGTGACAGGGGGAGGGTCACCCCTCCACTTT. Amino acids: CASSVTGGGSPLHF.

The CDR3: CASSYLARSNTEAFF. DNA of the CDR3: TGTGCCAGCAGTTACTTAGCCAGGTCTAACACTGAAGCTTTCTTT. The rearrangement joins TRBV6-6 to TRBJ1-1; D uncertain. Trimming removed 1 base at V and 2 bases at J, with 11 bases between. Germline CDR1 MNHNY, CDR2 SVGAGI (reference sequence). The CDR3 totals 15 residues.

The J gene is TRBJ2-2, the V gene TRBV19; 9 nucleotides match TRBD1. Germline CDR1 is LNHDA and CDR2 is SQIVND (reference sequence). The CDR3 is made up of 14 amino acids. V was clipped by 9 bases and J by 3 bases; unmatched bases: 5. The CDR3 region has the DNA TGTGCCAGCCAAGGGACAGGGTACACCGGGGAGCTGTTTTTT. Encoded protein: CASQGTGYTGELFF.

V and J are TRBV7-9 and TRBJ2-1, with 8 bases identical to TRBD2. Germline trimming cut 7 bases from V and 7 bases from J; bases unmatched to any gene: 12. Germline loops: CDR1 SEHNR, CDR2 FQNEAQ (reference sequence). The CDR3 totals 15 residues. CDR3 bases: TGTGCCAGCAACGCGGCCAGCGGGGGTGCAAATGAGCAGTTCTTC. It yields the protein CASNAASGGANEQFF.

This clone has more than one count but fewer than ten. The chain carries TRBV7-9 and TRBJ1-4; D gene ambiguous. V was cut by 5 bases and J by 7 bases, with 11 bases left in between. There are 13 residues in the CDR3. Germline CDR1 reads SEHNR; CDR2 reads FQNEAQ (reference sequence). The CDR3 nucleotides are TGTGCCAGCAGCGCCGCGGGTGGTGAAAAACTGTTTTTT. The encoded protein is CASSAAGGEKLFF.

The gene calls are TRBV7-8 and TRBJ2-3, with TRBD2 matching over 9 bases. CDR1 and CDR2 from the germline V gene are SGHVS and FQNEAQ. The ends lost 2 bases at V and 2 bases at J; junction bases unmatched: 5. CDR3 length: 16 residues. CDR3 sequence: CASSLRLAGLTDTQYF. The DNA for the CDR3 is TGTGCCAGCAGCTTAAGGCTAGCGGGGCTCACAGATACGCAGTATTTT.

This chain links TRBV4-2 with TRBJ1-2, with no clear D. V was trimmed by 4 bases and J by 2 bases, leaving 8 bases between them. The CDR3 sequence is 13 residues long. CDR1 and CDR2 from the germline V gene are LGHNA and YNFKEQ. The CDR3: CASSRGENYGYTF. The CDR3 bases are TGTGCCAGCAGCCGGGGTGAGAACTATGGCTACACCTTC.

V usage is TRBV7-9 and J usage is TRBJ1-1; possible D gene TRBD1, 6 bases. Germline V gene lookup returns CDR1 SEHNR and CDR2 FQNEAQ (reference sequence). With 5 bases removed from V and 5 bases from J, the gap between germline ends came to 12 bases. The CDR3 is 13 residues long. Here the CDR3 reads CASSPNRVTEAFF. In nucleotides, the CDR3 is TGTGCCAGCAGCCCAAACAGGGTTACTGAAGCTTTCTTT.

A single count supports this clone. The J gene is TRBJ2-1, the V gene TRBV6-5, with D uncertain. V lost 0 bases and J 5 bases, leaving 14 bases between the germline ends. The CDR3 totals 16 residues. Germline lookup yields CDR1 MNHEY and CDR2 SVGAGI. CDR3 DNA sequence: TGTGCCAGCAGTTACTCGACTGGGATTGGGGACAATGAGCAGTTCTTC. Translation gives CASSYSTGIGDNEQFF.

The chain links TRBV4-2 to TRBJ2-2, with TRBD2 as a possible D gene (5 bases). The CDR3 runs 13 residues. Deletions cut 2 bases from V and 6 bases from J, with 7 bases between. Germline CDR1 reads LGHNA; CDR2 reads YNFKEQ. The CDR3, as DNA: TGTGCCAGCAGCCAAACCGGGGCCGGGGAGCTGTTTTTT. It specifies CASSQTGAGELFF.

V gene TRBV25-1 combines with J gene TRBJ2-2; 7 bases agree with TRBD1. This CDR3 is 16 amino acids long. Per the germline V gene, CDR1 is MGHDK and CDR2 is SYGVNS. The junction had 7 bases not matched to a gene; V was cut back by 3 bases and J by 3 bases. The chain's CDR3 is CASSDPGQVDTGELFF. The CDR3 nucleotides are TGTGCCAGCAGTGACCCCGGACAGGTTGACACCGGGGAGCTGTTTTTT.

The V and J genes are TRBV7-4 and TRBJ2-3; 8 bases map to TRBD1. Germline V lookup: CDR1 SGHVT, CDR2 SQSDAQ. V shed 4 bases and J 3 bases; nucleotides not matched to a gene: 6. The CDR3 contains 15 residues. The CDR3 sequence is CASSSGQGRTDTQYF. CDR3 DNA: TGTGCCAGCAGCTCTGGACAGGGTCGGACAGATACGCAGTATTTT.

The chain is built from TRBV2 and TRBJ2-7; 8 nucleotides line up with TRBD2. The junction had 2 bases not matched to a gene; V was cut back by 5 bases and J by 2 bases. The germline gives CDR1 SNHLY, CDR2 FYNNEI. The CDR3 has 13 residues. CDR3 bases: TGTGCCAGCAGTCGGGGGGGTACCTACGAGCAGTACTTC. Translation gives CASSRGGTYEQYF.

CDR3 sequence reads: CASNPGQGVYGYTF. CDR3 nucleotide sequence: TGTGCCAGCAACCCCGGACAGGGCGTCTATGGCTACACCTTC. The chain recombines TRBV27 with TRBJ1-2; 8 bases are a match to TRBD1. V gave up 7 bases and J gave up 4 bases; unmatched junction bases: 8. Germline loops: CDR1 MNHEY, CDR2 SMNVEV (reference sequence). This CDR3 has 14 amino acids.

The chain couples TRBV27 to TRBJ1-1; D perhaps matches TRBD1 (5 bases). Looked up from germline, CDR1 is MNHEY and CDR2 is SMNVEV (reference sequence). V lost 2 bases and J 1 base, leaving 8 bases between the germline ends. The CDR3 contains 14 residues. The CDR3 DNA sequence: TGTGCCAGCAGTTTACGTGGGGGGAACACTGAAGCTTTCTTT. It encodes CASSLRGGNTEAFF.

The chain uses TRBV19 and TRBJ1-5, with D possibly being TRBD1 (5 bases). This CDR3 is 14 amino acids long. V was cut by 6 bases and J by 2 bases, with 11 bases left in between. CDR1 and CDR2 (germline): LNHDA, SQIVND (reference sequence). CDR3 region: CASRTLGGNQPQHF. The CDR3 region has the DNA TGTGCCAGTAGGACCTTGGGGGGCAATCAGCCCCAGCATTTT.